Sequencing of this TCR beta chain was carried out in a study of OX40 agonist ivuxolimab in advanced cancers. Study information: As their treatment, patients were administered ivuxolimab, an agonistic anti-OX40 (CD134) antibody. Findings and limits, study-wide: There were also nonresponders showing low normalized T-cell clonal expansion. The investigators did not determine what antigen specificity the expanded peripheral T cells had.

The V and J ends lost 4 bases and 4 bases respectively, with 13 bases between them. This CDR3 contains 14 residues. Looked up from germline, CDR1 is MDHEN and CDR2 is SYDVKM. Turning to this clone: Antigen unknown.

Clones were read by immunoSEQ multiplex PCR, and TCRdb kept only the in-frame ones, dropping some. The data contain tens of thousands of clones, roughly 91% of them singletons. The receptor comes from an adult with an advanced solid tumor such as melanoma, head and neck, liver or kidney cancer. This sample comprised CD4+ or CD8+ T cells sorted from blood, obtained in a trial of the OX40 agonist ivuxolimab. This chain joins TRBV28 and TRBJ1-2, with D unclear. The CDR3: CASSSTSLAYGYTF. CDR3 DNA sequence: TGTGCCAGCAGTTCGACCTCTCTGGCCTATGGCTACACCTTC.